This paragraph covers one T cell receptor (beta chain) sequence. The antigen remains unidentified. This sample was included in a study of shared clonotypes between healthy human individuals. As for the study in general: Per donor, three plates held CD4 naive cells, three held CD4 memory, two held CD8 naive and one held CD8 memory. Findings and caveats of the study: The study found about 5% of naive CD4 clonotypes shared across a few donors. Clonotypes shared by all four sorted-subset donors had higher generation probabilities than non-shared clonotypes. Naive subsets tended to show greater estimated richness than memory subsets.

The V and J ends lost 7 bases and 5 bases, in that order; junction bases with no gene match: 5. The CDR3 has 13 residues. From germline, CDR1 is SGHNT and CDR2 YYREEE (reference sequence). Only in-frame clones appear in the TCRdb table, and some are missing; sequencing was by immunoSEQ multiplex PCR. Of 950,000 to 1,100,000 clones listed, approximately 80% are singletons. The chain joins TRBV5-4 to TRBJ1-2, with TRBD1 matching over 10 bases. Sequences were obtained from memory CD4+ T cells from PBMCs. Subset given: CD45RA-negative fraction. The receptor comes from a man aged 18 to 29 in good health. Some clones in this sample may be carry-over from other donors' samples. CDR3 DNA: TGTGCCAGCCTTGGACAGGGGGAATATGGCTACACCTTC. It translates to CASLGQGEYGYTF.